This T cell receptor beta chain was retrieved from a study of regulatory T cells in long-lasting Graves disease. Study at large: The definition of persistent Graves' disease was over 5 years of antithyroid drugs with positive TSH receptor antibodies. General observations from the study: The study found persistent patients shared more public clonotypes (around 2,500) than new patients (approximately 870). Persistent disease preferred TRBV28, TRBJ1-2 and TRBJ2-5; new disease, TRBV20-1 and TRBJ2-1. Persistent Graves' patients showed less TCR diversity than newly diagnosed patients showed.

This clonotype was detected ten times or more. What it binds is not known. Arm-PCR of CDR3 regions and iRepertoire HTBI primers were the basis on which TCR beta libraries were built. TCRdb processed the multiplex PCR reads anew with MiXCR; each CDR3 protein has one entry. The repertoire holds 300,000 to 400,000 distinct CDR3 sequences, with about 19% as singletons. Described time point: persistent/refractory GD, antithyroid drugs over 5 years with positive TRAb. TCR sequences were obtained from RNA taken from PBMCs. After removal of 6 bases from V and 7 bases from J, the junction contained 6 bases not matched to a gene. Germline V gene data show CDR1 as MNHEY and CDR2 as SMNVEV (reference sequence). The CDR3 spans 13 residues.

The clonotype comes from a female donor with Graves disease. The chain links TRBV27 to TRBJ2-7; TRBD2 matches at 10 bases. The sample was peripheral blood mononuclear cells (PBMCs), taken when the disease was refractory, from a patient treated with antithyroid drugs. The CDR3: CASRAGGPGEQYF. CDR3 DNA sequence: TGTGCCAGCAGAGCGGGGGGGCCGGGGGAGCAGTACTTC.